This T cell receptor beta chain is drawn from a study of cytomegalovirus exposure and HLA in healthy donors. Study-wide results and limits: In a later analysis, productive TCRs from donors in an Asian-associated ancestry cluster reportedly carried fewer N-insertions than the cohort mean. Productive rates of about 87% or about 30% were seen for most TCR beta V segments in an earlier analysis. A later analysis reported that several of the most significant clusters appeared to be linked to common viral pathogens, among them Epstein-Barr virus.

13 Jbeta primers and 60 Vbeta primers were used for the PCR. Per the authors' pipeline: In a later analysis, the count reached 80 million or so unique TCR beta chains, with roughly 9.9 million shared. TCRdb's copy holds only in-frame clones and misses some; the assay was immunoSEQ multiplex PCR. The V and J calls and clone size come from that table; D and trimming were worked out from the DNA. The table includes approximately 300,000 clones, about 83% detected once. Comment on this clone: Its antigen is still unknown.

Source material: PBMCs. The receptor was isolated from a woman aged 40 to 49 in good health and CMV-seropositive.

CDR3 sequence: CASSSTAGHTDTQYF. DNA for the CDR3: TGTGCCAGCAGTTCCACAGCGGGACACACAGATACGCAGTATTTT. The rearrangement joins TRBV6-5 to TRBJ2-3; weak D call: TRBD2 (7 bases). This CDR3 has 15 residues. Per the germline V gene, CDR1 is MNHEY and CDR2 is SVGAGI. V was cut by 4 bases and J by 2 bases, with 13 bases left in between.